This passage covers 18 T cell receptor beta chains from one sample sequenced in a study of beta chain features in type 1 diabetes. As every portion of the isolated RNA was reverse transcribed, the sequencing read expressed TCRB transcripts. Using immunoSEQ multiplex PCR, the repertoire was profiled, and TCRdb retains in-frame clones only, with some absent. The sample has 200,000 to 250,000 clones; 14% are singletons. Sample: naive CD4+ T cells from blood. The source of these receptors is a woman aged 40 to 55 in good health.

The CDR3 reads CASSYLGQGTDTQYF. CDR3 DNA: TGTGCCAGCAGTTACTTAGGACAGGGGACAGATACGCAGTATTTT. The chain employs TRBV6-5 and TRBJ2-3; 9 bases map to TRBD1. This CDR3 contains 15 residues. The germline gives CDR1 MNHEY, CDR2 SVGAGI. V dropped 1 base and J dropped 3; count of bases not matched to a gene: 2.

The rearrangement links TRBV2 to TRBJ1-5; tentatively, D is TRBD1 (5 bases). The CDR3 sequence is 16 residues long. Deletions cut 4 bases from V and 4 bases from J, with 17 bases between. Germline loops: CDR1 SNHLY, CDR2 FYNNEI. The CDR3 nucleotides read TGTGCCAGCAGTGTTTCGCGGCGCAGGGAAAATCAGCCCCAGCATTTT. It encodes CASSVSRRRENQPQHF.

This clone was observed a handful of times. The rearrangement joins TRBV6-6 to TRBJ2-7; a possible D gene is TRBD2 (6 bases). The CDR3 has 14 amino acids. Trimming shortened V by 4 bases and J by 2 bases, and 12 bases separated the two germline ends. Germline CDR1 MNHNY, CDR2 SVGAGI (reference sequence). CDR3 nucleotides: TGTGCCAGCAGTTCCCAGGAGGGAACCTACGAGCAGTACTTC. Its translation: CASSSQEGTYEQYF.

A few counts support this clone. The chain links TRBV5-4 to TRBJ2-2; TRBD1 is a possible D gene (5 bases). V lost 1 base, J lost 1 base, and 14 bases lay in between. Germline V gene lookup returns CDR1 SGHNT and CDR2 YYREEE (reference sequence). The CDR3 runs to 17 residues. This CDR3 is CASSLRPPGKNTGELFF. The CDR3 DNA reads TGTGCCAGCAGCTTGCGCCCGCCAGGGAAGAACACCGGGGAGCTGTTTTTT.

The chain has TRBV2 and TRBJ1-1; D unclear. Trimming took off 4 bases at V and 3 bases at J, with 12 bases between the two ends. This CDR3 region has 14 residues. CDR1 is SNHLY, CDR2 FYNNEI, per germline. The chain's CDR3 is CASSAQLRDTEAFF. For the CDR3, the DNA is TGTGCCAGCAGTGCCCAGTTACGGGACACTGAAGCTTTCTTT.

The table lists this clone with a few counts. The chain joins TRBV5-5 to TRBJ2-3; D unresolved. V was shortened by 4 bases and J by 4 bases, with 7 bases between the two germline ends. CDR3 length: 12 amino acids. Germline values: CDR1 SGHKS, CDR2 YYEKEE (reference sequence). The CDR3, as DNA: TGTGCCAGCAGCACATCCGCAGATACGCAGTATTTT. This sequence encodes CASSTSADTQYF. Full variable domain (outside the CDR3, taken from reference TRBV5-5 and TRBJ2-3): DAGVTQSPTHLIKTRGQQVTLRCSPISGHKSVSWYQQVLGQGPQFIFQYYEKEERGRGNFPDRFSARQFPNYSSELNVNALLLGDSALYLCASSTSADTQYFGPGTRLTVL.

This clone was seen more than once but under ten times. The chain links TRBV6-5 to TRBJ1-1, with TRBD1 identical over 9 bases. This CDR3 region has 14 residues. Germline V CDR1 and CDR2: MNHEY, SVGAGI. Trimming cost V 4 bases and J 10 bases; bases outside gene matches: 10. CDR3 DNA sequence: TGTGCCAGCAGTTCCTGGGGACAGGGCGGCGTAGCTTTCTTT. This translates into CASSSWGQGGVAFF.

In nucleotides, the CDR3 is TGTGCCAGCAGTGACAGGGCTGGGGCCAACGTCCTGACTTTC. Protein sequence: CASSDRAGANVLTF. The V call is TRBV6-5, the J call TRBJ2-6; TRBD1 aligns across 7 bases. The CDR3 extends over 14 amino acids. Germline CDR1 is MNHEY and CDR2 is SVGAGI. V lost 5 bases, J lost 2 bases, and 0 bases stayed unmatched.

This clone showed up just a few times. CDR3 sequence reads: CASSTKTGEQFF. In nucleotides, the CDR3 is TGTGCCAGTAGTACCAAGACCGGGGAGCAGTTCTTC. The rearrangement links TRBV19 to TRBJ2-1, with D unclear. The V gene's germline CDR1 is LNHDA and CDR2 SQIVND (reference sequence). The length of the CDR3 is 12 residues. Trimming shortened V by 4 bases and J by 10 bases, and 11 bases separated the two germline ends.

The chain joins TRBV5-6 to TRBJ2-5, with TRBD1 matching 7 bases. The DNA end lines up better with TRBJ2-7; the J call may be wrong. The CDR3 covers 15 residues. Germline lookup yields CDR1 SGHDT and CDR2 YYEEEE. The CDR3 DNA reads TGTGCCAGCAGCTATGGGACAGAGGAGTCCTACGAGCAGTACTTC. This sequence encodes CASSYGTEESYEQYF.

The rearrangement uses TRBV28 and TRBJ1-5, with 8 bases identical to TRBD1. The J segment lost 7 bases and the V segment lost 5 bases, leaving 7 bases of the junction unmatched. The CDR3 is 14 residues long. CDR1 is MDHEN, CDR2 SYDVKM, per germline. The CDR3 coding sequence is TGTGCCAGCAGTCCAGGACAGGGCCGGCAGCCCCAGCATTTT. It encodes CASSPGQGRQPQHF.

The rearrangement links TRBV6-1 to TRBJ2-5; TRBD1 aligns across 11 bases. The CDR3 contains 15 residues. CDR1 and CDR2 from the germline V gene are MNHNS and SASEGT. V lost 5 bases and J lost 7; bases outside the gene matches: 9. The CDR3 sequence: CASSLGTGGMGTQYF. CDR3 nucleotide sequence: TGTGCCAGCAGTCTTGGGACAGGGGGAATGGGGACCCAGTACTTC.

This clone was counted a few times. This rearrangement joins TRBV5-6 to TRBJ2-3; TRBD2 agrees at 10 bases. V lost 2 bases, J lost 7 bases, and 7 bases stayed unmatched. CDR3 length: 15 amino acids. Germline V gene sequence: CDR1 SGHDT, CDR2 YYEEEE. The CDR3 nucleotides read TGTGCCAGCAGCTTAAGCGGGGGGGCCGGAAATACGCAGTATTTT. Residues: CASSLSGGAGNTQYF.

The CDR3 region has the DNA TGTGCCAGCAGTTCTAACAGGATCAGCAATCAGCCCCAGCATTTT. This encodes CASSSNRISNQPQHF. The J gene is TRBJ1-5, the V gene TRBV6-5; TRBD1 is a possible D gene (5 bases). This CDR3 comprises 15 residues. Germline assignment: CDR1 MNHEY and CDR2 SVGAGI. Trimming removed 4 bases from V and 1 base from J, with 11 bases in between.

This chain uses TRBV5-8 with TRBJ1-2; D call uncertain. CDR1 and CDR2 from the germline V gene are SGHTS and YDEGEE. V was clipped by 4 bases and J by 7 bases, with 14 bases between them. The CDR3 loop spans 13 amino acids. This CDR3 reads CASSPGRTAGYTF. The CDR3 region has the DNA TGTGCCAGCAGCCCGGGGAGGACCGCTGGCTACACCTTC.

The chain is built from TRBV5-1 and TRBJ1-1, with a weak D call TRBD1 (6 bases). The CDR3 is made up of 15 amino acids. Trimming removed 0 bases at V and 2 bases at J, with 11 bases between. Looked up from germline, CDR1 is SGHRS and CDR2 is YFSETQ. The DNA for the CDR3 is TGCGCCAGCAGCTTGGCGGGGACACAAAACACTGAAGCTTTCTTT. It encodes CASSLAGTQNTEAFF.

The V and J genes are TRBV2 and TRBJ2-7; 7 bases are a match to TRBD1. Germline CDR1 and CDR2: SNHLY and FYNNEI. This CDR3 contains 14 residues. Trimming at V came to 0 bases and at J to 3 bases, leaving 2 bases not matched to a gene. In DNA form, the CDR3 reads TGTGCCAGCAGTGAAGCCGGACAGGTCTACGAGCAGTACTTC. This translates into CASSEAGQVYEQYF.

The CDR3 protein is CASSLNRGLSYEQYF. CDR3 in DNA: TGTGCCAGTAGTTTAAACAGGGGACTCTCCTACGAGCAGTACTTC. V and J are TRBV19 and TRBJ2-7; a weak D match, TRBD1 (7 bases). V was cut by 5 bases and J by 0 bases, with 14 bases left in between. Germline CDR1 is LNHDA and CDR2 is SQIVND (reference sequence). The CDR3 has 15 amino acids.